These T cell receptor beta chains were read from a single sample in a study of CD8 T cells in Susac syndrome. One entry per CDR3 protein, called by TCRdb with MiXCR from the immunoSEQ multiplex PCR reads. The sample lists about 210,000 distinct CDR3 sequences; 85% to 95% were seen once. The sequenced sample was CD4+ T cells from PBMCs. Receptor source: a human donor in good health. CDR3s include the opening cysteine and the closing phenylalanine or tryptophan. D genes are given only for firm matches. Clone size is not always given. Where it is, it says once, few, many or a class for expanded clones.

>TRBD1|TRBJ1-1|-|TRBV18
CASSSDRGLVNTEAFF
TGTGCCAGCTCATCGGACAGGGGGCTGGTAAACACTGAAGCTTTCTTT
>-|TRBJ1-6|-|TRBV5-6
CASSLEQRAGSPLHF
TGTGCCAGCAGCTTGGAACAGCGCGCGGGATCACCCCTCCACTTT
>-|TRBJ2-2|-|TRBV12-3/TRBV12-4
CASRIGTPDNTGELFF
TGTGCCAGCAGGATCGGGACGCCCGATAACACCGGGGAGCTGTTTTTT
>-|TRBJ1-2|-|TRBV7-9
CASSFGSPNYGYTF
TGTGCCAGCAGCTTCGGCAGTCCTAACTATGGCTACACCTTC
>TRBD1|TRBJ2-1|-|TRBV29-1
CSVEIKTGGRNEQFF
TGCAGCGTTGAGATAAAGACAGGGGGAAGGAATGAGCAGTTCTTC
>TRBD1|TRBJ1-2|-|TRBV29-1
CSVRTGYGYTF
TGCAGCGTTAGGACAGGCTATGGCTACACCTTC
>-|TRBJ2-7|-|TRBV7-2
CASSLTGEQYF
TGTGCCAGCAGCTTAACTGGAGAGCAGTACTTC
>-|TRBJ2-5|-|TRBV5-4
CASSSRNGVQETQYF
TGTGCCAGCAGCTCCCGCAACGGGGTCCAAGAGACCCAGTACTTC
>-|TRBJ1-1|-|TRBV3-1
CASSQFSVGTEAFF
TGTGCCAGCAGCCAATTCTCGGTGGGCACTGAAGCTTTCTTT
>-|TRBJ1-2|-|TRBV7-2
CASSPQGTQRTGYTF
TGTGCCAGCAGCCCCCAAGGGACACAGAGGACGGGCTACACCTTC
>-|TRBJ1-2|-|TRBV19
CASSPDSVGYTF
TGTGCCAGTAGTCCCGACTCCGTGGGCTACACCTTC
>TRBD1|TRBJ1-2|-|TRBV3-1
CASSQGGQGEDGYTF
TGTGCCAGCAGCCAAGGGGGACAGGGAGAGGATGGCTACACCTTC
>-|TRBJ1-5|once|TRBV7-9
CASSLRESGPQHF
TGTGCCAGCAGCTTAAGGGAATCCGGGCCCCAGCATTTT
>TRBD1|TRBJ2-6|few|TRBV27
CASSGTGGAGANVLTF
TGTGCCAGCAGTGGGACAGGGGGCGCTGGGGCCAACGTCCTGACTTTC
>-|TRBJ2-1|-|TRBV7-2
CASSLQTANNEQFF
TGTGCCAGCAGCCTCCAGACAGCTAACAATGAGCAGTTCTTC
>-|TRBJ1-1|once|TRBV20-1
CSARPPGLPEAFF
TGCAGTGCTAGACCCCCGGGGCTTCCTGAAGCTTTCTTT
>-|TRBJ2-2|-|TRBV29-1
CSVEDRVKGNTGELFF
TGCAGCGTTGAAGATCGAGTCAAGGGGAACACCGGGGAGCTGTTTTTT
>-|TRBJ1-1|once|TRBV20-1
CSARDASTQGKAFF
TGCAGTGCTAGAGATGCCTCCACACAGGGAAAAGCTTTCTTT
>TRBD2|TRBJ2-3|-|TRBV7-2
CASSWTSGSTGTDTQYF
TGTGCCAGCAGCTGGACTAGCGGGAGTACCGGTACAGATACGCAGTATTTT
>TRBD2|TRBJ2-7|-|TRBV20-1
CSARDQSGGYEQYF
TGCAGTGCTAGAGATCAAAGCGGGGGGTACGAGCAGTACTTC
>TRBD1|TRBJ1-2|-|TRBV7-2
CASSFHSQGYGYTF
TGTGCCAGCAGCTTCCACTCACAGGGGTATGGCTACACCTTC
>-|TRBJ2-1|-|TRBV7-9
CASSQPRNNEQFF
TGTGCCAGCAGCCAACCACGGAACAATGAGCAGTTCTTC
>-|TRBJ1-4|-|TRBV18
CASSPRDSPAEKLFF
TGTGCCAGCTCACCACGGGACTCACCTGCGGAAAAACTGTTTTTT
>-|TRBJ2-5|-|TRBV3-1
CASSQPGETQYF
TGTGCCAGCAGCCAACCGGGGGAGACCCAGTACTTC
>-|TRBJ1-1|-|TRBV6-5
CASSYSFDRAFF
TGTGCCAGCAGTTACTCCTTTGACCGGGCTTTCTTT
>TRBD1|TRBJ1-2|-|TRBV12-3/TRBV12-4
CASRKAATGGGYTF
TGTGCCAGCAGGAAAGCCGCGACAGGGGGCGGCTACACCTTC
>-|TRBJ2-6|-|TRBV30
CAWSGVSGANVLTF
TGTGCCTGGAGTGGGGTTTCTGGGGCCAACGTCCTGACTTTC
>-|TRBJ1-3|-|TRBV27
CASSFSLGGTIYF
TGTGCCAGCAGTTTCTCCCTTGGGGGCACCATATATTTT
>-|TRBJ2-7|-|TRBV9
CASSANRGYEQYF
TGTGCCAGCAGCGCGAATCGGGGGTACGAGCAGTACTTC
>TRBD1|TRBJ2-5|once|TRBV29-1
CSVEATGGWETQYF
TGCAGCGTTGAGGCTACAGGGGGCTGGGAGACCCAGTACTTC
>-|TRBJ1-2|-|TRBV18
CASSPDLGNYGYTF
TGTGCCAGCTCCCCCGACTTAGGGAACTATGGCTACACCTTC
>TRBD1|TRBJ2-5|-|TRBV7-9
CAGQEGYQETQYF
TGTGCCGGACAGGAAGGGTACCAAGAGACCCAGTACTTC
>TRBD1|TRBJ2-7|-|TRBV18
CASSPSGTGVAEQYF
TGTGCCAGCTCACCGAGCGGGACAGGGGTGGCGGAGCAGTACTTC
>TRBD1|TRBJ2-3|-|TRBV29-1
CSVARTGSANTQYF
TGCAGCGTCGCCCGGACAGGGAGTGCCAATACGCAGTATTTT
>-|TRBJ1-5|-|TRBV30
CAWSNRADQPQHF
TGTGCCTGGAGTAACAGGGCCGATCAGCCCCAGCATTTT
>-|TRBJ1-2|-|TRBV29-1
CSVYGFGYGYTF
TGCAGCGTCTACGGTTTCGGCTATGGCTACACCTTC
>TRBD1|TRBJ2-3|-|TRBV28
CASSSATGGYADTQYF
TGTGCCAGCAGTTCCGCGACAGGGGGCTATGCAGATACGCAGTATTTT
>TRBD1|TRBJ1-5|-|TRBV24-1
CATSGGQDNQPQHF
TGTGCCACCAGTGGGGGACAGGACAATCAGCCCCAGCATTTT
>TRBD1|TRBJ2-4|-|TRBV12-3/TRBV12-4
CASSHSPGTGPAQYF
TGTGCCAGCAGTCACAGTCCCGGGACAGGGCCAGCTCAGTACTTC
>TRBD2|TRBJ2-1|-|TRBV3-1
CASSPWTSGSNEQFF
TGTGCCAGCAGCCCCTGGACTAGCGGGAGCAATGAGCAGTTCTTC
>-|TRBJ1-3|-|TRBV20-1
CSASGTRAGNTIYF
TGCAGTGCTAGTGGGACACGGGCTGGAAACACCATATATTTT
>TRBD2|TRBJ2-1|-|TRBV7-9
CATNAWREVNEQFF
TGTGCCACTAACGCTTGGCGGGAGGTAAATGAGCAGTTCTTC
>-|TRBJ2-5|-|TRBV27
CASSLTGAGETQYF
TGTGCCAGCAGTTTAACGGGGGCAGGAGAGACCCAGTACTTC
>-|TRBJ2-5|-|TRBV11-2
CASSLDRLPHKYF
TGTGCCAGCAGCTTAGATCGCCTCCCGCACAAGTACTTC
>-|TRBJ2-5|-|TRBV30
CAWSRNMRVETQYF
TGTGCCTGGAGTAGGAACATGCGGGTAGAGACCCAGTACTTC
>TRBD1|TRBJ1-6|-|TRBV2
CASSEASGGSPLHF
TGTGCCAGCAGTGAAGCATCAGGGGGCTCACCCCTCCACTTT
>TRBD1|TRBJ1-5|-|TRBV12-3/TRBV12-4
CASSPQGAGQPQHF
TGTGCCAGCAGTCCACAGGGGGCGGGTCAGCCCCAGCATTTT
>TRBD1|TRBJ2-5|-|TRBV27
CASSPKVQGYGETQYF
TGTGCCAGCAGTCCTAAAGTACAGGGGTACGGGGAGACCCAGTACTTC
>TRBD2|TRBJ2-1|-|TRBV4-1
CASSRGLAGGIGEQFF
TGCGCCAGCAGCCGGGGACTAGCGGGAGGGATAGGTGAGCAGTTCTTC
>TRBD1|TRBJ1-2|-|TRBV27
CASSKGTGESYGYTF
TGTGCCAGCAGCAAGGGGACAGGGGAATCTTATGGCTACACCTTC
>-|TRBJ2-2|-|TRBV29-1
CSVEDGFTTGELFF
TGCAGCGTTGAGGATGGGTTTACCACCGGGGAGCTGTTTTTT
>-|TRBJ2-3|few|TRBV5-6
CASSWDVDTQYF
TGTGCCAGCAGTTGGGACGTAGATACGCAGTATTTT
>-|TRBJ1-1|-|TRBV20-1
CSAANMNTEAFF
TGCAGTGCCGCAAATATGAACACTGAAGCTTTCTTT